This passage covers 5 T cell receptor beta chains from one sample sequenced in a study of blood T cell repertoires in COVID-19. Sequencing was performed with immunoSEQ multiplex PCR; in TCRdb, only in-frame clones are kept and a portion is missing. The sample carries 250,000 or so clones, approximately 92% recorded once. Sequenced: peripheral blood. The source of these receptors is a woman aged 40 to 50 who had recovered from COVID-19.

The chain links TRBV5-6 to TRBJ2-3, with 8 positions matching TRBD1. The ends lost 4 bases at V and 4 bases at J; junction bases unmatched: 5. The V gene's germline CDR1 is SGHDT and CDR2 YYEEEE. This CDR3 has 14 residues. CDR3 sequence reads: CASSGTGYPDTQYF. The DNA of the CDR3 is TGTGCCAGCAGCGGGACAGGTTACCCAGATACGCAGTATTTT. The full variable domain, with the rest looked up from reference TRBV5-6 and TRBJ2-3, is DAGVTQSPTHLIKTRGQQVTLRCSPKSGHDTVSWYQQALGQGPQFIFQYYEEEERQRGNFPDRFSGHQFPNYSSELNVNALLLGDSALYLCASSGTGYPDTQYFGPGTRLTVL.

This rearrangement joins TRBV12-3 or TRBV12-4 to TRBJ1-3; D uncertain. The CDR3 loop spans 11 amino acids. Trimming removed 7 bases from V and 6 bases from J, with 7 bases in between. The DNA for the CDR3 is TGTGCCAGCACGCTAGTAAACACCATATATTTT. This encodes CASTLVNTIYF.

The CDR3 loop is CASSYGGGSETQYF. Here the CDR3 DNA reads TGTGCCAGCAGTTATGGAGGGGGCAGTGAGACCCAGTACTTC. The chain uses TRBV6-5 and TRBJ2-5; TRBD1 is a possible D gene (7 bases). The germline CDR1 and CDR2 sequences are MNHEY and SVGAGI. Deletions cut 3 bases from V and 5 bases from J, with 13 bases between. This CDR3 is 14 amino acids long.

The chain carries TRBV27 and TRBJ2-1; 10 positions agree with TRBD2. The germline V gene has CDR1 MNHEY and CDR2 SMNVEV (reference sequence). V lost 3 bases and J lost 4; bases outside the gene matches: 12. The CDR3 is 18 amino acids. In DNA form, the CDR3 reads TGTGCCAGCAGTTTCGGCCTAGCGGGGGTGGTTGGATACAATGAGCAGTTCTTC. Translation: CASSFGLAGVVGYNEQFF.

The gene calls are TRBV6-2 or TRBV6-3 and TRBJ1-2; D is ambiguous. Trimming took 6 bases from V and 4 from J, leaving 12 bases between them. The CDR3 is 13 residues long. The germline gives CDR1 MNHEY, CDR2 SVGEGT. In nucleotides, the CDR3 is TGTGCCAGCAGCCGGATTGGGAGCTATGGCTACACCTTC. Its translation is CASSRIGSYGYTF.